This is a list of T cell receptor beta chains from one sample in a study of long-term antiretroviral therapy in people with HIV. Clones were sequenced by immunoSEQ multiplex PCR, and TCRdb holds only the in-frame ones, with some missing. The sample consists of roughly 20,000 clones, 70% to 90% of them appearing once. The sequenced sample was unsorted PBMCs, obtained 4 years after starting antiretroviral therapy. These receptors all stem from a man between 18 and 29 years old with HIV. Each CDR3 is given with its conserved first and last residue. Each record gives: CDR3 length, J gene, clone size, D gene, V gene, CDR3 DNA, CDR3 protein. D genes are given only for firm matches. Part of the rows lack a size; the others show once, few, many or a class for expanded clones.

16,TRBJ2-5,-,TRBD2,TRBV5-5,TGTGCCAGCAGCTTGGGCCTTGGGGGGGGGAAGGAGACCCAGTACTTC,CASSLGLGGGKETQYF
12,TRBJ2-3,-,-,TRBV7-9,TGTGCCAGCAGTTCCTCCCAAGATACGCAGTATTTT,CASSSSQDTQYF
13,TRBJ2-5,-,-,TRBV16,TGTGCCAGCGCGCCGGGAAGGTCGGAGACCCAGTACTTC,CASAPGRSETQYF
19,TRBJ2-3,-,TRBD2,TRBV5-1,TGCGCCAGCCGGAGGGGGCAAAGTGGACTAGCGGGAGGCACAGATACGCAGTATTTT,CASRRGQSGLAGGTDTQYF
13,TRBJ2-7,-,-,TRBV7-9,TGTGCCAGCAGTTACAGGGTAGGGTACGAGCAGTACTTC,CASSYRVGYEQYF
13,TRBJ2-7,-,-,TRBV7-9,TGTGCCAGCAGCCCCGACCCTTCGTACGAGCAGTACTTC,CASSPDPSYEQYF
14,TRBJ1-1,-,-,TRBV6-5,TGTGCCAGCAGTTACAGGGGACAAGACACTGAAGCTTTCTTT,CASSYRGQDTEAFF
16,TRBJ2-5,-,-,TRBV15,TGTGCCACCAGCCCAAACGACCCAGGGACTCAAGAGACCCAGTACTTC,CATSPNDPGTQETQYF
14,TRBJ1-1,-,-,TRBV5-1,TGCGCCAGCAGCCCCTTGGGGGGGAACACTGAAGCTTTCTTT,CASSPLGGNTEAFF
12,TRBJ2-3,-,-,TRBV7-9,TGTGCCAGCAGCTTAGTCGGAGATACGCAGTATTTT,CASSLVGDTQYF
12,TRBJ1-1,-,-,TRBV11-2,TGTGCCAGCAGACCCAGGGACGGTGAAGCTTTCTTT,CASRPRDGEAFF
11,TRBJ1-1,-,-,TRBV20-1,TGCAGTGCTACCCCGGGACTTGAAGCTTTCTTT,CSATPGLEAFF
13,TRBJ2-5,once,-,TRBV5-1,TGCGCCAGCAGCTTGAGGGGGGGGGAGACCCAGTACTTC,CASSLRGGETQYF
17,TRBJ2-1,-,TRBD1,TRBV5-1,TGCGCCAGCAGCCCCTCTCCGGGACAGGGGGTCTACAATGAGCAGTTCTTC,CASSPSPGQGVYNEQFF
15,TRBJ2-4,-,-,TRBV11-2,TGTGCCAGCAGCTTATCCTATGGGCCCAAAAACATTCAGTACTTC,CASSLSYGPKNIQYF
14,TRBJ1-3,-,-,TRBV5-1,TGCGCCAGCAGCACAACAGGAGTCGGAAACACCATATATTTT,CASSTTGVGNTIYF
15,TRBJ1-2,few,-,TRBV7-2,TGTGCCAGCAGCTTAGAATCTTCGGGGGTCTATGGCTACACCTTC,CASSLESSGVYGYTF
15,TRBJ2-1,-,TRBD2,TRBV19,TGTGCCAGTAGTATCGGGGGACTAGCCTACAATGAGCAGTTCTTC,CASSIGGLAYNEQFF
15,TRBJ2-1,-,-,TRBV5-4,TGTGCCAGCAGCGTCCGCCCGACTGCTTGGAATGAGCAGTTCTTC,CASSVRPTAWNEQFF
15,TRBJ2-5,-,-,TRBV5-6,TGTGCCAGCAGCTTGAACAGGGAGGGGTCTGAGACCCAGTACTTC,CASSLNREGSETQYF
13,TRBJ1-1,-,-,TRBV19,TGTGCCAGTAGTCCTGACGCGAACACTGAAGCTTTCTTT,CASSPDANTEAFF